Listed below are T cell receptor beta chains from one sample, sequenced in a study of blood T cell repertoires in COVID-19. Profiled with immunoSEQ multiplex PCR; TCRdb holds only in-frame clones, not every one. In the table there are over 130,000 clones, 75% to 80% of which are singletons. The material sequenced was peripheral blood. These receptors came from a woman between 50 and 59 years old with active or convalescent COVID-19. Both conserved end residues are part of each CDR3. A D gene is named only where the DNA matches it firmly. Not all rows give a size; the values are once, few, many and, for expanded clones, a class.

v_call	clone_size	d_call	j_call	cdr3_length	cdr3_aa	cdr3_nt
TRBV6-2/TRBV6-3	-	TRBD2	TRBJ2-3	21	CASSSSGTSGGPSTSTDTQYF	TGTGCCAGCAGTTCCTCAGGGACTAGCGGGGGGCCGTCGACCTCCACAGATACGCAGTATTTT
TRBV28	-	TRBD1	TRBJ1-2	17	CASSSHRNQGAWGGYTF	TGTGCCAGCAGTTCTCACCGCAACCAGGGGGCGTGGGGTGGCTACACCTTC
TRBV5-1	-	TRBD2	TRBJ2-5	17	CASSAPGTSSLAETQYF	TGCGCCAGCAGCGCCCCTGGGACTAGCAGTTTAGCAGAGACCCAGTACTTC
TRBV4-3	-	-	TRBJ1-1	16	CASSQDLNYGGFEAFF	TGCGCCAGCAGCCAAGATCTGAACTACGGCGGGTTCGAAGCTTTCTTT
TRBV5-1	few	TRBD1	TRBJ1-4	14	CASSIGQANEKLFF	TGCGCCAGCAGCATAGGACAGGCTAATGAAAAACTGTTTTTT
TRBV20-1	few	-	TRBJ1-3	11	CSASQGNTIYF	TGCAGTGCTAGCCAGGGAAACACCATATATTTT
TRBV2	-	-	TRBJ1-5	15	CASSQTGQDNQPQHF	TGTGCCAGCAGTCAGACGGGACAAGACAATCAGCCCCAGCATTTT
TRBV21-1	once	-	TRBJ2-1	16	CASLQQGGGASNEQFF	TGTGCCAGTTTGCAGCAGGGCGGGGGGGCCTCTAATGAGCAGTTCTTC
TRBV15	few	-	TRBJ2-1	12	CATSRVEGRSFF	TGTGCCACCAGCAGAGTCGAGGGGAGGTCGTTCTTC
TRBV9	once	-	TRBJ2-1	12	CASSVDDSEQFF	TGTGCCAGCAGCGTAGATGACAGTGAGCAGTTCTTC
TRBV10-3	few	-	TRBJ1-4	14	CAPRGGGTNEKLFF	TGTGCCCCCCGCGGGGGTGGGACTAATGAAAAACTGTTTTTT
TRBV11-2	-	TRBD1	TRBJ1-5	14	CASSLTGDSQPQHF	TGTGCCAGCAGCTTAACAGGGGATAGTCAGCCCCAGCATTTT
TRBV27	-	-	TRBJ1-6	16	CASSLSSARGRSPLHF	TGTGCCAGCAGTTTATCGAGTGCCAGGGGTAGGTCACCCCTCCACTTT
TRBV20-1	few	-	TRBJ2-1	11	CSASYTKEQFF	TGCAGTGCTAGTTACACGAAAGAGCAGTTCTTC
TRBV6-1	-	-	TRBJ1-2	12	CASSEGRGGYTF	TGTGCCAGCAGTGAAGGCAGGGGCGGCTACACCTTC
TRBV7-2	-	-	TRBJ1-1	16	CASSLVTTAKGTEAFF	TGTGCCAGCAGCTTAGTTACGACAGCTAAGGGCACTGAAGCTTTCTTT
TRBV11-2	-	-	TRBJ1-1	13	CASSLAGNGEAFF	TGTGCCAGCAGCTTAGCCGGGAACGGAGAAGCTTTCTTT
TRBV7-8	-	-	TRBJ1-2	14	CASSLDRANYGYTF	TGTGCCAGCAGCTTAGACAGGGCCAACTATGGCTACACCTTC
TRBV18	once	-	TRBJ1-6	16	CASSTSEGAINSPLHF	TGTGCCAGCTCAACATCAGAGGGCGCGATCAATTCACCCCTCCACTTT
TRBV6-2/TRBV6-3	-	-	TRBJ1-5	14	CASSIQGRNQPQHF	TGTGCCAGCAGTATACAGGGTCGCAATCAGCCCCAGCATTTT
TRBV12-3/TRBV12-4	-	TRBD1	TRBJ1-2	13	CASTHQGAIGYTF	TGTGCCAGCACCCATCAGGGGGCAATCGGCTACACCTTC
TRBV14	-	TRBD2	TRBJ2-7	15	CASSFLAGGTYEQYF	TGTGCCAGCAGCTTCCTAGCGGGGGGGACCTACGAGCAGTACTTC
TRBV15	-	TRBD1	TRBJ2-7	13	CATSRDRGYEQYF	TGTGCCACCAGCAGGGACAGGGGTTACGAGCAGTACTTC
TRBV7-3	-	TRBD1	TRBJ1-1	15	CASSSGTGMNTEAFF	TGTGCCAGCAGCTCAGGGACAGGGATGAACACTGAAGCTTTCTTT
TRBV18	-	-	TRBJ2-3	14	CASSPPDNKGDRYF	TGTGCCAGCTCACCACCGGATAACAAGGGGGATAGGTATTTT
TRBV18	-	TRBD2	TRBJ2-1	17	CASSPSLRALADNEQFF	TGTGCCAGCTCACCGTCTCTACGTGCGCTAGCGGACAATGAGCAGTTCTTC
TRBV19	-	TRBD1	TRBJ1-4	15	CASSYDRARDEKLFF	TGTGCCAGTAGCTACGACAGGGCTCGGGATGAAAAACTGTTTTTT
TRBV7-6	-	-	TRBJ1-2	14	CASSIGTGIDGYTF	TGTGCCAGCTCGATCGGAACAGGGATCGATGGCTACACCTTC
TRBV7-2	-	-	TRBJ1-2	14	CASSTYRAGYGYTF	TGTGCCAGCAGCACCTACAGGGCTGGCTATGGCTACACCTTC
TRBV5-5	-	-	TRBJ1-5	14	CASSPDGVRSPQHF	TGTGCCAGCAGCCCGGACGGGGTCCGGTCGCCCCAGCATTTT
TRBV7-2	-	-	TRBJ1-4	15	CASSPRGANNEKLFF	TGTGCCAGCAGCCCGCGGGGGGCAAATAATGAAAAACTGTTTTTT
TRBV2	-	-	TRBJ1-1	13	CASSESGNTEAFF	TGTGCCAGCAGTGAGTCCGGGAACACTGAAGCTTTCTTT
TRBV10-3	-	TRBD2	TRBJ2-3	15	CAISPMGGGANTQYF	TGTGCCATCAGTCCTATGGGCGGGGGGGCAAATACGCAGTATTTT
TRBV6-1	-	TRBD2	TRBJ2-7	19	CASSVGPGLAAGRVYEQYF	TGTGCCAGCAGTGTGGGTCCGGGACTAGCGGCAGGAAGGGTCTACGAGCAGTACTTC
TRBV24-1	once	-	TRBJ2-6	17	CATSDGAQGFGANVLTF	TGTGCCACCAGTGATGGGGCACAGGGCTTTGGGGCCAACGTCCTGACTTTC
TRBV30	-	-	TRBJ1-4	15	CAWSVRVSTVEKLFF	TGTGCCTGGAGTGTACGTGTGTCAACGGTTGAAAAACTGTTTTTT
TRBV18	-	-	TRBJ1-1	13	CASSPYRATEAFF	TGTGCCAGCTCACCCTACAGAGCCACTGAAGCTTTCTTT
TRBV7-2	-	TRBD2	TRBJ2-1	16	CASSVQLAGHYNEQFF	TGTGCCAGCAGCGTCCAACTAGCGGGGCACTACAATGAGCAGTTCTTC
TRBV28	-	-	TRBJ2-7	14	CASSFLSGIGEQYF	TGTGCCAGCAGTTTTCTGTCCGGGATAGGCGAGCAGTACTTC
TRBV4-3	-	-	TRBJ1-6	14	CASSQDRGDSPLHF	TGCGCCAGCAGCCAAGACCGGGGGGATTCACCCCTCCACTTT